This T cell receptor (beta chain) was recorded in a study of blood T cell repertoires in COVID-19. Study context: Sites across the United States, Italy and Spain contributed samples from acute and convalescent COVID-19. PBMCs, B-cell-depleted T cells, or T cells were the source of the cDNA or gDNA that made up the material.

In the study's own analysis: Scientists estimated how many nucleated cells there were by amplifying reference gene primers. The protocol was immunoSEQ multiplex PCR, while the TCRdb copy is restricted to in-frame clones and leaves out a portion. The V and J calls and clone size come from that table; D and trimming were worked out from the DNA. The data show over 70,000 clones, roughly 88% seen once. The receptor was isolated from a man aged 80 or over with acute or convalescent COVID-19. The sample consisted of peripheral blood.

The CDR3 DNA reads as TGTGCCAGCAGCGGAGGAATAGGACAGGGAGATTCACCCCTCCACTTT. Its protein product is CASSGGIGQGDSPLHF. The J gene is TRBJ1-6, the V gene TRBV2; 8 positions match TRBD1. This CDR3 is built from 16 residues. CDR1 is SNHLY and CDR2 is FYNNEI in the germline V gene. V lost 6 bases, J lost 8 bases, and 12 bases stayed unmatched.